The 13 T cell receptor beta chains listed next were all sequenced from one sample in a study of spatial heterogeneity in lung cancer (dated by TCRdb to about 2019). Overall results and qualifications from the work: The tumor nonsynonymous mutation count correlated with the number of expanded intratumoral alpha and beta TCRs.

What these receptors recognize is not known. To prepare the library, 5' RACE was applied. Sequencing was carried out with a NextSeq 500. In-frame beta chains were kept once TCRdb had trimmed the public reads at Q25 with fastp and called clones with MiXCR. One record per CDR3 amino acid sequence lists the most common genes and DNA. Present in this sample are 20,000 to 25,000 distinct CDR3 sequences, 15% to 20% of which were seen just once. The leading ten clones occupy about 31% of the sample. According to the study, the label for this sample's time point signals: sample taken at primary tumor resection. The sample here was lung tumor tissue, taken at surgery. These receptors all come from a female donor with early-stage non-small cell lung cancer.

This rearrangement joins TRBV6-1 to TRBJ2-5; a weak D match, TRBD2 (5 bases). This CDR3 comprises 11 residues. Germline CDR1 reads MNHNS; CDR2 reads SASEGT. The ends were cut back, 8 bases at V and 7 bases at J, with 11 bases in the middle. The CDR3 bases are TGTGCCAGCCAAGCGGTTGGGACCCAGTACTTC. Translation: CASQAVGTQYF.

This clonotype was recorded at least ten times. The chain is built from TRBV6-1 and TRBJ2-1; TRBD1 matches 9 bases. CDR1 is MNHNS, CDR2 SASEGT, per germline. V gave up 10 bases and J gave up 6 bases; unmatched junction bases: 13. The CDR3 extends over 15 amino acids. The CDR3 DNA follows: TGTGCCACTCCGATAGACAGGGGGTTTATCAATGAGCAGTTCTTC. It codes for CATPIDRGFINEQFF.

This clonotype was recorded many times. The chain uses TRBV18 and TRBJ2-3; no clear D. V lost 8 bases to trimming and J lost 0 bases, with 18 bases between them. CDR1 is KGHSH, CDR2 LQKENI, per germline. This CDR3 is 16 amino acids long. The DNA of the CDR3 is TGTGCCAGCGCCCTACTATCTCTCAAAAGCACAGATACGCAGTATTTT. Residues: CASALLSLKSTDTQYF.

This clonotype was counted many times. The chain links TRBV29-1 to TRBJ2-7, with TRBD1 matching over 9 bases. V shed 6 bases and J 5 bases; nucleotides not matched to a gene: 8. Germline CDR1 is SQVTM and CDR2 is ANQGSEA. The CDR3 has 13 amino acids. CDR3: CSVLRDRVNEQYF. CDR3 sequence (DNA): TGCAGCGTACTCCGGGACAGGGTGAACGAGCAGTACTTC.

In this sample, this clonotype turned up many times. This rearrangement joins TRBV6-1 to TRBJ2-5; D is unclear. CDR3 length equals 11 residues. Deletions cut 8 bases from V and 2 bases from J, with 6 bases between. The germline gives CDR1 MNHNS, CDR2 SASEGT. In DNA form, the CDR3 reads TGTGCCAGCGCGGTTCAAGAGACCCAGTACTTC. Its translation: CASAVQETQYF.

The chain couples TRBV30 to TRBJ1-1, with a weak D call TRBD1 (5 bases). This CDR3 comprises 13 residues. CDR1 and CDR2 (germline): GTSNPN, SVGIG (reference sequence). Trimming left V 3 bases short and J 5 bases short, with 13 bases between. CDR3 protein: CAWRAGSRTEAFF. In DNA form, the CDR3 reads TGTGCCTGGAGAGCAGGGAGTAGAACTGAAGCTTTCTTT.

On this clonotype itself: Relative to the germline gene, one junction end is altered; a read error may explain this. The gene calls are TRBV24-1 and TRBJ2-1; either TRBD1 or TRBD2 may supply D (5 bases each). Germline loops: CDR1 KGHDR, CDR2 SFDVKD. The CDR3 spans 14 residues. DNA for the CDR3: TGCGCCACCAGTGATGAAGAACCGGGACGAGTTTTGTTCTTC. Amino acids: CATSDEEPGRVLFF.

The J gene is TRBJ2-1, the V gene TRBV6-1, with D hard to call. V was trimmed by 8 bases and J by 0 bases, leaving 14 bases between them. The CDR3 runs to 15 residues. CDR1 is MNHNS and CDR2 is SASEGT in the germline V gene. The CDR3 protein is CASGIAPSSYNEQFF. The CDR3 region has the DNA TGTGCCAGCGGAATAGCACCCAGCTCCTACAATGAGCAGTTCTTC.

This clonotype appeared many times. V and J are TRBV5-1 and TRBJ2-7, with D possibly being TRBD2 (6 bases). CDR1 is SGHRS, CDR2 YFSETQ, per germline. V was cut by 4 bases and J by 6 bases, with 11 bases left in between. The CDR3 has 12 residues. CDR3 in DNA: TGCGCCAGCAGCCCGACTAGTAGCGAGCAGTACTTC. Translated, it gives CASSPTSSEQYF.

This chain links TRBV5-1 with TRBJ2-2; no firm D call. V was clipped by 4 bases and J by 6 bases, with 10 bases between them. This CDR3 comprises 13 residues. Germline CDR1 and CDR2: SGHRS and YFSETQ. CDR3 in amino acids: CASSANHPGELFF. For the CDR3, the DNA is TGCGCCAGCAGCGCCAATCACCCCGGGGAGCTGTTTTTT.

This clonotype appeared many times. The V gene is TRBV29-1, the J gene TRBJ2-3; D may be TRBD2 (6 bases). V lost 3 bases to trimming and J lost 5 bases, with 12 bases between them. The germline gives CDR1 SQVTM, CDR2 ANQGSEA. The CDR3 spans 13 residues. The CDR3 DNA is TGCAGCGTTGAGGAGGGAAAAGGAGATACGCAGTATTTT. Amino acid sequence: CSVEEGKGDTQYF.

This clonotype was counted many times. This chain joins TRBV11-2 and TRBJ2-1, with a possible D match to TRBD1 (6 bases). V lost 2 bases and J lost 10, with 21 bases in between. This CDR3 spans 16 amino acids. From germline, CDR1 is SGHAT and CDR2 FQNNGV. DNA for the CDR3: TGTGCCAGCAGCTTACTGGGGGCATGGGGCCGGGAAGAGCAGTTCTTC. Its translation is CASSLLGAWGREEQFF.

The chain links TRBV19 to TRBJ2-5; D is possibly TRBD2 (6 bases). Trimming shortened V by 0 bases and J by 2 bases, and 7 bases separated the two germline ends. The V gene's germline CDR1 is LNHDA and CDR2 SQIVND (reference sequence). This CDR3 is built from 14 residues. DNA of the CDR3: TGTGCCAGTAGTATAGAAGGACTACAAGAGACCCAGTACTTC. Protein: CASSIEGLQETQYF.